A single sample is the source of the 27 T cell receptor beta chains below, sequenced in a study of cytomegalovirus exposure and HLA in healthy donors. PCR was performed using 60 Vbeta and 13 Jbeta primers. Some clones are missing from TCRdb's copy, which holds only in-frame ones; the method was immunoSEQ multiplex PCR. The sample contains roughly 170,000 clones, 75% to 85% of which appear only once. The sequenced sample was PBMCs. These receptors were taken from a woman in her twenties or thirties in good health and CMV-seropositive.

This clone has just a few counts. The chain joins TRBV5-1 to TRBJ2-7; 12 positions match TRBD1. J was trimmed by 6 bases and V by 0 bases; bases with no gene match: 7. CDR3 length equals 16 residues. Germline CDR1 and CDR2: SGHRS and YFSETQ. The CDR3 region is CASSLGGGQGAGEQYF. In nucleotides, the CDR3 is TGCGCCAGCAGCTTGGGGGGGGGACAGGGGGCTGGCGAGCAGTACTTC.

This clone was observed a single time. The rearrangement links TRBV5-1 to TRBJ1-2, with TRBD1 matching 7 bases. V gave up 0 bases and J gave up 1 base; unmatched junction bases: 3. Germline CDR1 and CDR2: SGHRS and YFSETQ. CDR3 length: 15 residues. The CDR3 loop is CASSLGDRNNYGYTF. CDR3 bases: TGCGCCAGCAGCTTGGGGGACAGAAATAACTATGGCTACACCTTC.

J is TRBJ2-7 and V is TRBV7-9; D ambiguous. Trimming left V 5 bases short and J 4 bases short, with 12 bases between. The germline gives CDR1 SEHNR, CDR2 FQNEAQ (reference sequence). The CDR3 runs to 13 residues. The CDR3 DNA is TGTGCCAGCAGCCCTGCTGGGCCTTACGAGCAGTACTTC. Protein: CASSPAGPYEQYF.

This chain uses TRBV5-1 with TRBJ2-2; D gene uncertain. V lost 8 bases and J 3 bases, leaving 14 bases between the germline ends. The CDR3 totals 14 residues. The germline gives CDR1 SGHRS, CDR2 YFSETQ. The CDR3 sequence: CARPRHPDTGELFF. The CDR3 DNA reads TGCGCCAGGCCTCGACACCCCGACACCGGGGAGCTGTTTTTT.

V usage is TRBV25-1 and J usage is TRBJ1-2, with a weak D call TRBD1 (6 bases). V lost 1 base, J lost 6 bases, and 15 bases lay in between. The germline V gene encodes CDR1 MGHDK and CDR2 SYGVNS. This CDR3 contains 15 residues. This chain's CDR3 is CASSEFRGMNHGYTF. CDR3 nucleotides: TGTGCCAGCAGTGAATTCAGGGGAATGAACCATGGCTACACCTTC.

This chain links TRBV6-1 with TRBJ2-5, with 8 bases lining up with TRBD1. The CDR3 is 17 residues long. Germline V gives CDR1 MNHNS, CDR2 SASEGT. Trimming removed 1 base from V and 3 bases from J; junction bases left unmatched: 10. The chain's CDR3 is CASSEVGTGGPKETQYF. The CDR3 DNA reads TGTGCCAGCAGTGAAGTGGGAACAGGGGGGCCCAAAGAGACCCAGTACTTC.

The rearrangement joins TRBV7-6 to TRBJ2-1; possible D gene TRBD2, 6 bases. The V gene lost 5 bases and the J gene lost 0 bases, with 11 bases spanning the gap. Germline assignment: CDR1 SGHVS and CDR2 FNYEAQ. The CDR3 runs to 15 residues. The CDR3 loop is CASSPAGRSYNEQFF. In DNA, the CDR3 is TGTGCCAGCAGCCCAGCGGGCCGCTCCTACAATGAGCAGTTCTTC.

The rearrangement links TRBV4-2 to TRBJ2-5, with D perhaps TRBD2 (5 bases). CDR3 length equals 15 residues. Germline V lookup: CDR1 LGHNA, CDR2 YNFKEQ. The V end lost 4 bases, the J end lost 5 bases, and 17 bases lay between the germline ends. CDR3 amino acids: CASSRQLDPWETQYF. In nucleotides, the CDR3 is TGTGCCAGCAGCCGTCAACTAGACCCGTGGGAGACCCAGTACTTC.

The rearrangement joins TRBV6-6 to TRBJ2-3; weak D call: TRBD2 (6 bases). The germline V and J ends were trimmed by 8 bases and 6 bases, with 9 bases remaining between them. Germline CDR1 MNHNY, CDR2 SVGAGI (reference sequence). The CDR3 is 11 residues long. CDR3 DNA: TGTGCCAGCCGACTAGGCGATACGCAGTATTTT. It is translated as CASRLGDTQYF.

V gene TRBV7-2 combines with J gene TRBJ2-1, with TRBD2 matching over 13 bases. Germline lookup yields CDR1 SGHTA and CDR2 FQGNSA. CDR3 length equals 16 residues. The V gene end was trimmed by 2 bases and the J gene end by 7 bases; junction bases not matched to a gene: 5. CDR3 sequence reads: CASSLPGLAGANEQFF. The CDR3 DNA sequence: TGTGCCAGCAGCTTACCAGGACTAGCGGGAGCGAATGAGCAGTTCTTC.

This clone has just a few counts. This rearrangement joins TRBV10-3 to TRBJ2-7; D possibly corresponds to TRBD1 (5 bases). CDR3 length equals 15 residues. The V gene's germline CDR1 is ENHRY and CDR2 SYGVKD. V lost 1 base to trimming and J lost 1 base, with 11 bases between them. The CDR3 DNA reads TGTGCCATCAGTGAGTTGTATTCAGGGTCCTACGAGCAGTACTTC. Residues: CAISELYSGSYEQYF.

This clone showed up just once. The chain recombines TRBV6-5 with TRBJ2-6, with a tentative D call TRBD2 (6 bases). V was trimmed by 4 bases and J by 4 bases, leaving 11 bases between them. The CDR3 extends over 15 amino acids. The germline V gene has CDR1 MNHEY and CDR2 SVGAGI. CDR3 DNA: TGTGCCAGCAGTTCCTCTCGGGGGGGGGCCAACGTCCTGACTTTC. As protein: CASSSSRGGANVLTF.

The J gene is TRBJ2-7, the V gene TRBV5-5; 9 nucleotides agree with TRBD2. V dropped 5 bases and J dropped 2; count of bases not matched to a gene: 8. This CDR3 comprises 15 residues. In germline, CDR1 is SGHKS, CDR2 YYEKEE (reference sequence). In nucleotides, the CDR3 is TGTGCCAGCAGGACTAGGACTAGCGAGACCTACGAGCAGTACTTC. This encodes CASRTRTSETYEQYF.

The chain is built from TRBV28 and TRBJ1-3; D may be TRBD1 (6 bases). The CDR3 loop spans 14 amino acids. Germline values: CDR1 MDHEN, CDR2 SYDVKM. Trimming left V 2 bases short and J 3 bases short, with 8 bases between. The CDR3 region is CASSLQGSGNTIYF. In nucleotides, the CDR3 is TGTGCCAGCAGTTTACAGGGGAGTGGAAACACCATATATTTT.

The rearrangement joins TRBV6-6 to TRBJ2-7; D perhaps matches TRBD2 (6 bases). CDR3 length: 15 residues. In germline, CDR1 is MNHNY, CDR2 SVGAGI (reference sequence). V was shortened by 0 bases and J by 9 bases, with 18 bases between the two germline ends. This CDR3 is CASSYSPRGRDGQYF. DNA of the CDR3: TGTGCCAGCAGTTACTCACCGCGGGGAAGGGATGGGCAGTACTTC.

This chain links TRBV5-4 with TRBJ1-5; 7 bases are a match to TRBD1. V was pared by 4 bases and J by 6 bases, with 10 bases of the junction left unmatched. This CDR3 has 15 residues. Germline lookup yields CDR1 SGHNT and CDR2 YYREEE (reference sequence). CDR3 sequence: CASSQGGNLGQPQHF. DNA for the CDR3: TGTGCCAGCAGCCAGGGGGGTAATTTAGGTCAGCCCCAGCATTTT.

The chain combines TRBV7-9 with TRBJ1-2; 7 bases line up with TRBD1. V lost 4 bases and J lost 4; bases outside the gene matches: 12. The V gene's germline CDR1 is SEHNR and CDR2 FQNEAQ (reference sequence). The CDR3 has 16 amino acids. Here the CDR3 reads CASSSDRRLTFYGYTF. In DNA form, the CDR3 reads TGTGCCAGCAGCTCGGACAGGAGGTTAACTTTCTATGGCTACACCTTC.

This chain connects TRBV7-9 to TRBJ1-2; D possibly corresponds to TRBD1 (6 bases). This CDR3 is 14 amino acids long. Per germline, CDR1 SEHNR and CDR2 FQNEAQ (reference sequence). Trimming cost V 1 base and J 5 bases, with 11 bases left between them. The CDR3 sequence: CASSLDREEYGYTF. The CDR3 nucleotides read TGTGCCAGCAGCTTAGACAGGGAAGAGTATGGCTACACCTTC.

The chain uses TRBV28 and TRBJ1-2, with a possible D match to TRBD1 (5 bases). The V and J ends lost 6 bases and 4 bases respectively, with 12 bases between them. The germline V gene has CDR1 MDHEN and CDR2 SYDVKM. CDR3 length: 13 residues. CDR3 region: CASRSRVLYGYTF. CDR3 nucleotides: TGTGCCAGCAGATCCAGGGTGCTCTATGGCTACACCTTC.

The chain combines TRBV6-1 with TRBJ1-4; possibly TRBD1 for D (6 bases). CDR1 MNHNS and CDR2 SASEGT come from the germline V gene. The CDR3 covers 15 residues. Trimming pared 5 bases from V and 5 bases from J, leaving 15 bases between. The CDR3 nucleotides read TGTGCCAGCAGTTTGCGGACAGCAAGCAATGAAAAACTGTTTTTT. Amino acids: CASSLRTASNEKLFF.

V usage is TRBV7-2 and J usage is TRBJ2-7; maybe TRBD2 (6 bases). CDR3 size: 15 residues. With 8 bases removed from V and 3 bases from J, the gap between germline ends came to 20 bases. Germline CDR1 reads SGHTA; CDR2 reads FQGNSA. The chain's CDR3 is CASLAASGPRYEQYF. The CDR3 DNA sequence: TGTGCCAGCTTGGCTGCGAGCGGGCCCCGCTACGAGCAGTACTTC.

This sequence joins TRBV6-4 and TRBJ1-1; D is perhaps TRBD1 (6 bases). V was clipped by 3 bases and J by 4 bases, with 12 bases between them. CDR3 length equals 14 residues. Germline lookup yields CDR1 MRHNA and CDR2 SNTAGT. This CDR3 reads CASSEDPTGTEAFF. DNA for the CDR3: TGTGCCAGCAGTGAAGACCCGACAGGCACTGAAGCTTTCTTT.

This rearrangement joins TRBV6-5 to TRBJ1-5; D gene uncertain. The CDR3 extends over 16 amino acids. With 4 bases removed from V and 0 bases from J, the gap between germline ends came to 13 bases. Germline V gene sequence: CDR1 MNHEY, CDR2 SVGAGI. The CDR3 DNA reads TGTGCCAGCAGTTCCCTGACACCTCATAGCAATCAGCCCCAGCATTTT. This codes for CASSSLTPHSNQPQHF.

J is TRBJ1-4 and V is TRBV28; 10 bases line up with TRBD1. This CDR3 is built from 15 residues. Germline CDR1 is MDHEN and CDR2 is SYDVKM. V shed 7 bases, J shed 8 bases, and the junction held 10 bases outside the gene matches. CDR3 residues: CASNIHGTGEEKLFF. The CDR3 DNA reads as TGTGCCAGCAACATCCACGGGACAGGGGAGGAAAAACTGTTTTTT.

The genes are TRBV6-6 and TRBJ1-2; 7 nucleotides agree with TRBD1. This CDR3 is built from 13 residues. Germline CDR1 is MNHNY and CDR2 is SVGAGI (reference sequence). Losses at the gene ends were 8 bases for V and 6 bases for J; bases not matched to a gene: 9. CDR3 DNA sequence: TGTGCCAGCCGCTCACCAGGACAGGATGGCTACACCTTC. Translation gives CASRSPGQDGYTF.

The V gene is TRBV27, the J gene TRBJ1-3; TRBD1 is a possible D gene (6 bases). The CDR3 has 16 amino acids. Germline CDR1 and CDR2: MNHEY and SMNVEV (reference sequence). V shed 5 bases and J shed 0 bases, with 14 bases lying between them. The CDR3 loop reads CASSPDRRNSGNTIYF. In DNA form, the CDR3 reads TGTGCCAGCAGTCCTGACAGGCGCAACTCTGGAAACACCATATATTTT.

About this clone: Other DNA sequences in this specimen translate into the identical CDR3. The CDR3 DNA follows: TGTGCCAGCTCACTGGGACTAGCGCAAGAGACCCAGTACTTC. This codes for CASSLGLAQETQYF. The chain couples TRBV18 to TRBJ2-5; 10 bases fit TRBD2. The length of the CDR3 is 14 residues. V trimming: 4 bases; J trimming: 2 bases; junction bases outside the gene matches: 1. Germline CDR1 reads KGHSH; CDR2 reads LQKENI.